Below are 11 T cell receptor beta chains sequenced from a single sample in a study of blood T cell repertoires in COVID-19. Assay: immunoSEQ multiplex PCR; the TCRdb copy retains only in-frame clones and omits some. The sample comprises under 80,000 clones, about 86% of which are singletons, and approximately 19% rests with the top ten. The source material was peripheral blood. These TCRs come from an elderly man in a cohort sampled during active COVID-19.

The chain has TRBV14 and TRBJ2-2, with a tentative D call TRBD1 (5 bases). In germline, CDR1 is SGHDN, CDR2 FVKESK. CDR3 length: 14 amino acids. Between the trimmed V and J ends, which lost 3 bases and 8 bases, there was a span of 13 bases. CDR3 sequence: CASSHSIRAGELFF. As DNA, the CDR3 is TGTGCCAGCAGCCACAGTATCAGGGCGGGGGAGCTGTTTTTT. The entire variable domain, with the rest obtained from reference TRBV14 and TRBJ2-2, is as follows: EAGVTQFPSHSVIEKGQTVTLRCDPISGHDNLYWYRRVMGKEIKFLLHFVKESKQDESGMPNNRFLAERTGGTYSTLKVQPAELEDSGVYFCASSHSIRAGELFFGEGSRLTVL.

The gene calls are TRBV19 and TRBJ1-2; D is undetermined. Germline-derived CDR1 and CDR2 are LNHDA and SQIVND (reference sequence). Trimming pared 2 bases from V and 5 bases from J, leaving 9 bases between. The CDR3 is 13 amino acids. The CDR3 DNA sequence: TGTGCCAGTAGTATACCCGGAGCGTATGGCTACACCTTC. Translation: CASSIPGAYGYTF.

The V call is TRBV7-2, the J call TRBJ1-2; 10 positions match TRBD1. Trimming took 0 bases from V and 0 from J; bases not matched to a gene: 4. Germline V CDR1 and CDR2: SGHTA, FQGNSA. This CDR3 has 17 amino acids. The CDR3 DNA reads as TGTGCCAGCAGCTTAGCGGACAGGGGGAACACTAACTATGGCTACACCTTC. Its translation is CASSLADRGNTNYGYTF.

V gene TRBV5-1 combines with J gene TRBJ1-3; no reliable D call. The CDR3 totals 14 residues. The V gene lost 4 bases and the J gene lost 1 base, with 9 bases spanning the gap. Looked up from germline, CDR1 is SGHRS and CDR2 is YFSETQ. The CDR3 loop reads CASSPTGSGNTIYF. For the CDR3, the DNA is TGCGCCAGCAGCCCCACGGGGTCTGGAAACACCATATATTTT.

The CDR3 loop is CASSLLGGGGNEKLFF. CDR3 nucleotide sequence: TGTGCCAGCAGCTTATTGGGGGGAGGGGGTAATGAAAAACTGTTTTTT. The V call is TRBV11-2, the J call TRBJ1-4; D may be TRBD1 (6 bases). V was pared by 2 bases and J by 4 bases, with 14 bases between. This CDR3 has 16 amino acids. In germline, CDR1 is SGHAT, CDR2 FQNNGV. The variable domain in full, completed from reference TRBV11-2 and TRBJ1-4, reads EAGVAQSPRYKIIEKRQSVAFWCNPISGHATLYWYQQILGQGPKLLIQFQNNGVVDDSQLPKDRFSAERLKGVDSTLKIQPAKLEDSAVYLCASSLLGGGGNEKLFFGSGTQLSVL.

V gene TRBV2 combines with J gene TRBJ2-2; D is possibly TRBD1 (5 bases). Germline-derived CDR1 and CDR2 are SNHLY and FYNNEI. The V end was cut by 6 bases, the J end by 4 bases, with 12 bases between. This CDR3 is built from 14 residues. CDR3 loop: CASSVLRATGELFF. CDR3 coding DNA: TGTGCCAGCAGCGTTCTCAGGGCCACCGGGGAGCTGTTTTTT.

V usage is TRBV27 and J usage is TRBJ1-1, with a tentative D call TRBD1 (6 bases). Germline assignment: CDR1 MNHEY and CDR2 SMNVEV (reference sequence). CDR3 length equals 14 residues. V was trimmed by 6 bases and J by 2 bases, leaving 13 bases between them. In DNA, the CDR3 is TGTGCCAGCAGCTCAGGACAGTTTAACACTGAAGCTTTCTTT. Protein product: CASSSGQFNTEAFF.

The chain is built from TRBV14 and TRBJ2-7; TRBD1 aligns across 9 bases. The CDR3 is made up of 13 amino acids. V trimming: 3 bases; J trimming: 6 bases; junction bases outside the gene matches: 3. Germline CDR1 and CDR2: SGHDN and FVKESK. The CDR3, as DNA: TGTGCCAGCAGCCAGGGACAGGGCCGCGAGCAGTACTTC. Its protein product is CASSQGQGREQYF.

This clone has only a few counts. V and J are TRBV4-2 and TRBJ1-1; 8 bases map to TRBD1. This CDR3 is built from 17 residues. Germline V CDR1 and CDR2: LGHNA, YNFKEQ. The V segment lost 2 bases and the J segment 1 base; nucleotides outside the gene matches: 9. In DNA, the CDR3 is TGTGCCAGCAGCCAACCAGGGGGCGCGTTGGGGAACACTGAAGCTTTCTTT. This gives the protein CASSQPGGALGNTEAFF.

Here the CDR3 reads CASRPDQGGYTF. The CDR3 nucleotides read TGTGCCAGCAGGCCGGATCAGGGGGGCTACACCTTC. J is TRBJ1-2 and V is TRBV2; perhaps TRBD1 as D (6 bases). The CDR3 has 12 amino acids. V was shortened by 6 bases and J by 8 bases, with 13 bases between the two germline ends. In germline, CDR1 is SNHLY, CDR2 FYNNEI.

CDR3 nucleotide sequence: TGTGCCAGCAGCCTCAGCTGGACAGGGGTGGAGACCCAGTACTTC. It codes for CASSLSWTGVETQYF. The rearrangement joins TRBV7-9 to TRBJ2-5; 9 bases align to TRBD1. The V gene end was trimmed by 5 bases and the J gene end by 5 bases; junction bases not matched to a gene: 9. The germline CDR1 and CDR2 sequences are SEHNR and FQNEAQ (reference sequence). The CDR3 extends over 15 amino acids.